This paragraph covers one TCR beta chain sequence. This sample stems from a study of blood T cell repertoires in COVID-19. Per the authors' pipeline: Amplifying reference gene primers gave estimates of nucleated cell counts. Sequencing used immunoSEQ multiplex PCR; TCRdb keeps in-frame clones, though not all of them. V and J calls and clone size come straight from that table; D and trimming were deduced from the DNA. The sample holds 140,000 to 150,000 clones, around 87% seen once. With V trimmed by 5 bases and J by 8 bases, 11 bases remained unmatched. Germline CDR1 and CDR2: MNHEY and SMNVEV (reference sequence). The CDR3 is made up of 14 amino acids.

V gene TRBV27 combines with J gene TRBJ2-7, with 8 bases aligning to TRBD2. The receptor comes from a man aged 60 to 75 who had recovered from COVID-19. Sequencing was done on a sample of PBMCs or T cells enriched from blood (not recorded which). The CDR3 spells CASSMGLTGGKQYF. In DNA, the CDR3 is TGTGCCAGCAGTATGGGCCTCACGGGGGGGAAGCAGTACTTC.